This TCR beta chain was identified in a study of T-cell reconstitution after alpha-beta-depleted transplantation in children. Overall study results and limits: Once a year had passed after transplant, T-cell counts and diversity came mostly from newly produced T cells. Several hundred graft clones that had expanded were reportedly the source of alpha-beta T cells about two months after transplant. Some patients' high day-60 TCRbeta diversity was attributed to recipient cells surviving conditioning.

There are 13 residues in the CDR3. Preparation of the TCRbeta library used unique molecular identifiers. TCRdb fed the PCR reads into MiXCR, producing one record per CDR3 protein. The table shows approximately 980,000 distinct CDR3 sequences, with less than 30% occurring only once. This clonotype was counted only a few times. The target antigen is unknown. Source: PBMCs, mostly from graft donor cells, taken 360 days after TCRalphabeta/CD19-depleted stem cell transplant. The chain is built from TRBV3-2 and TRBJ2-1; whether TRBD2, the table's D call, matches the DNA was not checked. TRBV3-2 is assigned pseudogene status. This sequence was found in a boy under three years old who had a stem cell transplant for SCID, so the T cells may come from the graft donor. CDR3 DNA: TGTGCCAGCAGCCAAGTGAATGGAGGTGAGCAGTTCTTC. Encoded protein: CASSQVNGGEQFF.